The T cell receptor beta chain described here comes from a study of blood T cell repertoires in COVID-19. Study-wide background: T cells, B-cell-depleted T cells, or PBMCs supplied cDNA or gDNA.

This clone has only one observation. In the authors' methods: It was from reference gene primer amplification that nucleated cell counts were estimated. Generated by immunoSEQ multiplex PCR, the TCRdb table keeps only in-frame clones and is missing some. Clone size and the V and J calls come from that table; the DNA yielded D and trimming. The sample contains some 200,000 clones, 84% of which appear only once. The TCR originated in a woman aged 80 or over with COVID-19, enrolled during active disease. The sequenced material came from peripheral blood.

The CDR3 DNA reads TGTGCCTGGAACGGGAATTTGGGTACGCAGTATTTT. This encodes CAWNGNLGTQYF. The J gene is TRBJ2-3, the V gene TRBV30; possibly TRBD2 for D (5 bases). The CDR3 extends over 12 amino acids. The V end was cut by 4 bases, the J end by 8 bases, with 13 bases between. Germline V lookup: CDR1 GTSNPN, CDR2 SVGIG (reference sequence).